One and the same sample provided the 2 T cell receptor beta chains below, sequenced in a study of CD8+CD57+ T cells in acquired aplastic anemia. The template used for profiling TCR beta VDJ and CDR3 was genomic DNA. A single record per CDR3 protein comes from TCRdb applying MiXCR to the reads. The sample consists of under 350,000 distinct CDR3 sequences, around three fifths of them appearing once. Selection for sequencing was limited to patients who had shown CD8+CD57+ cell expansion by flow cytometry. The sequenced sample was sorted CD4+, CD8+, or CD8+CD57+ T cells (not recorded which) from PBMCs. The receptors were gathered from a human donor with aplastic anemia.

The chain carries TRBV18 and TRBJ1-4, with 8 bases fitting TRBD1. The CDR3 extends over 17 amino acids. The J segment lost 4 bases and the V segment lost 5 bases, leaving 12 bases of the junction unmatched. Germline V gives CDR1 KGHSH, CDR2 LQKENI. The CDR3 DNA reads as TGTGCCAGCTCATCTTGGTCAGGGGGCTCAATTAATGAAAAACTGTTTTTT. Translating gives CASSSWSGGSINEKLFF.

In its sample, this clonotype was seen many times. V usage is TRBV19 and J usage is TRBJ1-5, with D perhaps matching TRBD1 (5 bases). This CDR3 is built from 15 residues. CDR1 LNHDA and CDR2 SQIVND come from the germline V gene (reference sequence). Between the trimmed V and J ends, which lost 3 bases and 11 bases, there was a span of 20 bases. The CDR3, as DNA: TGTGCCAGTAGTATTATCGGGCGGGGAATCAGGGCCCAGCATTTT. It is translated as CASSIIGRGIRAQHF.